The entry that follows covers one T cell receptor (beta chain) sequence. Its specificity is not known. Germline is not matched at one junction end, which may reflect a read error. This specimen belongs to a study of tumor and adjacent non-tumor tissue in lung cancer. Whole-study context: Aged about 31 to 80 years, patients included under 13 men and about five women with stage I to III disease. Samples averaged around 3.9 million productive TCRbeta reads each.

The V gene's germline CDR1 is SGHAT and CDR2 FQNNGV. CDR3 length: 16 residues. No cell sorting was done before RNA was extracted from the tissue. Between August and November 2014, newly diagnosed, chemotherapy-naive lung cancer patients underwent thoracic surgery in China. Study-wide results and limits: Compared with tumor, normal lung showed significantly lower TCR diversity.

Three rounds of nested PCR, following a modified ARM-PCR protocol, produced the TCRbeta library. TCRdb processed the multiplex PCR reads anew with MiXCR; each CDR3 protein has one entry. The sample lists 90,000 or so distinct CDR3 sequences, around three fifths occurring once. The material sequenced was lung tumor tissue. This sequence was found in a man in his 70s with non-small cell lung cancer. V usage is TRBV11-2 and J usage is TRBJ2-7; 9 bases map to TRBD1. CDR3 bases: TGTGCCAGCAGCTTATGGACCGGGACAGGGACCTATGAGCAGTACTTC. It encodes CASSLWTGTGTYEQYF.